The clone carrying this T cell receptor (beta chain) was counted many times. Its target is not known. Researchers took RNA transcripts and amplified the TCR beta CDR3 regions from them. First-round RT-PCR targeting the TCR CDR3 was performed with the HTBI primer set. MiXCR, applied by TCRdb to the multiplex PCR reads, yields one record per CDR3 protein. Of roughly 290,000 distinct CDR3 sequences in the sample, around 13% are singletons; the top ten hold approximately 7.9%. Lactation, pregnancy, other autoimmune disease or uncontrolled infection excluded patients. This sample is part of a study of T cells in Graves' hyperthyroidism and ophthalmopathy. General study findings and limits: Ophthalmopathy was distinguished from stable hyperthyroidism by 13 V-J signatures. Onset of ophthalmopathy came a median approximately 6.9 months after the model predicted it.

V was pared by 3 bases and J by 4 bases, with 10 bases of the junction left unmatched. Germline assignment: CDR1 DFQATT and CDR2 SNEGSKA (reference sequence). This CDR3 is built from 15 residues. The chain links TRBV20-1 to TRBJ1-2; 8 nucleotides match TRBD1. This sequence was found in a woman aged 40 to 50 with Graves' hyperthyroidism. Sequenced sample: blood. The CDR3 nucleotides are TGCAGTGCTAGTTTGCAGGGGGCGCGAGGCTATGGCTACACCTTC. Its protein product is CSASLQGARGYGYTF.